The rows below give T cell receptor beta chains drawn from one sample of a study of cytomegalovirus exposure and HLA in healthy donors. This table comes from immunoSEQ multiplex PCR, and its TCRdb copy is limited to in-frame clones, with some not included. The sample holds 150,000 to 200,000 clones; roughly 82% are singletons and the top ten take about 1.5%. Sequencing was carried out using PBMCs. The origin of the receptors is a woman aged 25 to 39 in good health and CMV-seronegative. The CDR3 runs from the conserved cysteine through the conserved F or W. D genes are given only for firm matches. Rows may omit the clone size; those that give it use once, few, many or a size class.

TRBD2	TRBJ2-6	TRBV18	-	CASSPEIAGTSGANVLTF	TGTGCCAGCTCACCAGAAATAGCGGGGACCTCTGGGGCCAACGTCCTGACTTTC
TRBD1	TRBJ1-1	TRBV19	-	CASTQTGGGTEAFF	TGTGCCAGTACCCAGACAGGGGGCGGGACTGAAGCTTTCTTT
-	TRBJ2-3	TRBV25-1	-	CASSYTETDTQYF	TGTGCCAGCAGCTATACAGAGACAGATACGCAGTATTTT
TRBD2	TRBJ2-3	TRBV4-3	-	CASSQDPSGTGGDTQYF	TGCGCCAGCAGCCAAGATCCTAGCGGGACCGGCGGGGATACGCAGTATTTT
-	TRBJ1-1	TRBV14	-	CASSQDIEAEAFF	TGTGCCAGCAGCCAAGATATCGAGGCTGAAGCTTTCTTT
TRBD1	TRBJ2-2	TRBV7-9	few	CASSPPAAGGTTGELFF	TGTGCCAGCAGCCCCCCGGCGGCAGGGGGCACCACCGGGGAGCTGTTTTTT
TRBD1	TRBJ1-1	TRBV30	few	CAWNFYRGTQLGEAFF	TGTGCCTGGAATTTTTACAGGGGAACCCAGTTAGGGGAAGCTTTCTTT
TRBD1	TRBJ2-1	TRBV7-6	few	CASSREWGTGNSSYNEQFF	TGTGCCAGCAGCCGAGAGTGGGGGACAGGGAACAGCTCCTACAATGAGCAGTTCTTC
-	TRBJ1-1	TRBV6-1	once	CASSEGAGSKAFF	TGTGCCAGCAGTGAGGGCGCGGGCTCTAAAGCTTTCTTT
-	TRBJ2-1	TRBV7-2	-	CASSLLLGGWNEQFF	TGTGCCAGCAGCTTATTACTAGGAGGCTGGAATGAGCAGTTCTTC
-	TRBJ1-2	TRBV19	-	CASSAGTDIYGYTF	TGTGCCAGTAGTGCTGGCACCGATATCTATGGCTACACCTTC
-	TRBJ2-7	TRBV6-1	-	CASSVLGGSYEQYF	TGTGCCAGCAGCGTCCTCGGAGGCTCCTACGAGCAGTACTTC
TRBD1	TRBJ1-1	TRBV5-1	-	CASSLKTGGASAEAFF	TGCGCCAGCAGCTTGAAGACAGGGGGCGCTTCCGCTGAAGCTTTCTTT
-	TRBJ2-5	TRBV2	-	CASSRSQGFETQYF	TGTGCCAGCAGTAGGAGTCAGGGGTTCGAGACCCAGTACTTC
-	TRBJ1-5	TRBV5-6	-	CASSNRDQPQHF	TGTGCCAGCAGCAATCGTGATCAGCCCCAGCATTTT
TRBD1	TRBJ1-2	TRBV4-1	-	CASSQSGGTAGYGYTF	TGCGCCAGCAGCCAATCTGGTGGGACAGCTGGCTATGGCTACACCTTC
TRBD1	TRBJ1-2	TRBV4-2	-	CASSQEYSGQGSGYTF	TGTGCCAGCAGCCAAGAGTATTCGGGACAGGGGTCTGGCTACACCTTC
-	TRBJ1-4	TRBV28	-	CASSLGVQRGGEKLFF	TGTGCCAGCAGTTTAGGGGTCCAACGGGGTGGTGAAAAACTGTTTTTT
TRBD2	TRBJ2-7	TRBV27	-	CASKTSGRIYEQYF	TGTGCCAGCAAAACTAGCGGGAGGATCTACGAGCAGTACTTC
TRBD2	TRBJ2-5	TRBV4-1	-	CASSHRLAGGPQTQYF	TGCGCCAGCAGCCACCGGCTAGCGGGAGGGCCGCAGACCCAGTACTTC
-	TRBJ1-2	TRBV6-1	-	CASSGDSSSDGYTF	TGTGCCAGCAGTGGGGACTCATCATCGGATGGCTACACCTTC
-	TRBJ1-1	TRBV27	-	CASSWGGTEAFF	TGTGCCAGCAGTTGGGGGGGCACTGAAGCTTTCTTT
-	TRBJ2-2	TRBV2	few	CATNPGLQTGELFF	TGTGCCACAAATCCGGGACTTCAGACCGGGGAGCTGTTTTTT
-	TRBJ2-3	TRBV5-8	-	CASSPSWPDTQYF	TGTGCCAGCAGCCCGTCGTGGCCAGATACGCAGTATTTT
-	TRBJ2-6	TRBV9	-	CASSVSEGSSSGANVLTF	TGTGCCAGCAGCGTATCGGAGGGAAGTAGCTCTGGGGCCAACGTCCTGACTTTC
TRBD1	TRBJ1-5	TRBV5-1	-	CASSLVTGDQPQHF	TGCGCCAGCAGCTTGGTCACAGGGGATCAGCCCCAGCATTTT
-	TRBJ1-5	TRBV5-6	-	CASSFFVGRANQPQHF	TGTGCCAGCAGCTTCTTTGTGGGCAGGGCGAATCAGCCCCAGCATTTT
TRBD2	TRBJ2-1	TRBV19	-	CASSFSAGLADNEQFF	TGTGCCAGTAGTTTCAGCGCGGGACTAGCGGACAATGAGCAGTTCTTC
-	TRBJ2-7	TRBV5-6	-	CASSWAGLSYEQYF	TGTGCCAGCAGCTGGGCGGGACTGAGCTACGAGCAGTACTTC
-	TRBJ2-7	TRBV5-4	-	CASSLAEDYEQYF	TGTGCCAGCAGCTTGGCCGAGGACTACGAGCAGTACTTC
TRBD1	TRBJ2-7	TRBV18	few	CASSPRGQGAGEQYF	TGTGCCAGCTCACCAAGGGGACAGGGGGCAGGCGAGCAGTACTTC
-	TRBJ2-1	TRBV7-3	-	CASSLRHTSYNEQFF	TGTGCCAGCAGCTTACGACACACCTCCTACAATGAGCAGTTCTTC
-	TRBJ1-1	TRBV7-9	-	CASSPSQGRAEAFF	TGTGCCAGCAGCCCATCCCAGGGGAGGGCTGAAGCTTTCTTT
-	TRBJ1-2	TRBV7-9	-	CASSSDSLSGIYGYTF	TGTGCCAGCAGCTCGGACAGCCTCAGTGGGATCTATGGCTACACCTTC
TRBD1	TRBJ1-1	TRBV6-5	-	CASRHRGNTEAFF	TGTGCCAGCAGACACAGGGGGAACACTGAAGCTTTCTTT
TRBD2	TRBJ2-7	TRBV7-6	-	CASSPRLAGGPNEQYF	TGTGCCAGCAGCCCGAGATTAGCGGGAGGGCCAAACGAGCAGTACTTC
-	TRBJ1-2	TRBV18	-	CASSPGTVYGYTF	TGTGCCAGCTCACCGGGCACCGTCTATGGCTACACCTTC
-	TRBJ2-3	TRBV5-6	-	CASSLSAGRNTQYF	TGTGCCAGCAGCTTGTCGGCAGGGAGGAATACGCAGTATTTT
TRBD1	TRBJ1-5	TRBV19	-	CASKGQGKIDQPQHF	TGTGCCAGTAAGGGACAGGGGAAGATCGATCAGCCCCAGCATTTT
-	TRBJ1-4	TRBV5-1	-	CASSEFTNEKLFF	TGCGCCAGCTCCGAGTTTACTAATGAAAAACTGTTTTTT
-	TRBJ1-5	TRBV19	-	CASRSGTIQVQPQHF	TGTGCCAGTCGAAGCGGGACTATCCAAGTACAGCCCCAGCATTTT
-	TRBJ1-4	TRBV25-1	-	CASSDPGDEREKLFF	TGTGCCAGCAGTGATCCAGGGGACGAACGTGAAAAACTGTTTTTT
-	TRBJ1-5	TRBV5-8	-	CASSLYAGSNQPQHF	TGTGCCAGCAGCTTGTACGCAGGGAGCAATCAGCCCCAGCATTTT
TRBD1	TRBJ2-7	TRBV5-4	-	CASAQGTGNFYEQYF	TGTGCCAGCGCACAAGGGACAGGGAATTTTTACGAGCAGTACTTC
-	TRBJ2-3	TRBV15	-	CATSREAGGTGDTQYF	TGTGCCACCAGCAGAGAGGCAGGGGGGACGGGAGATACGCAGTATTTT
-	TRBJ1-2	TRBV18	once	CASSPPAGRFYGYTF	TGTGCCAGCTCACCACCGGCAGGGCGGTTCTATGGCTACACCTTC
-	TRBJ1-3	TRBV7-9	-	CASSLALGGSGNTIYF	TGTGCCAGCAGCTTAGCACTGGGGGGATCAGGAAACACCATATATTTT
-	TRBJ2-2	TRBV18	-	CASSPDTNTGELFF	TGTGCCAGCTCACCTGACACGAACACCGGGGAGCTGTTTTTT
TRBD1	TRBJ2-7	TRBV5-1	-	CASSLAAGTGAYEQYF	TGCGCCAGCAGCTTGGCGGCGGGGACAGGGGCGTACGAGCAGTACTTC
-	TRBJ2-7	TRBV6-1	few	CASCGQANRYEQYF	TGTGCCAGCTGTGGGCAGGCCAACCGGTACGAGCAGTACTTC
-	TRBJ2-7	TRBV7-2	few	CASSLGGASYEQYF	TGTGCCAGCAGCTTAGGTGGGGCGTCCTACGAGCAGTACTTC
-	TRBJ1-3	TRBV25-1	-	CASSDRVGGNTIYF	TGTGCCAGCAGTGACAGGGTTGGAGGAAACACCATATATTTT
-	TRBJ2-7	TRBV25-1	-	CASRLRGIDEQYF	TGTGCCAGCAGGTTGAGGGGGATTGACGAGCAGTACTTC
-	TRBJ2-2	TRBV29-1	-	CSVVRPTSLGGELFF	TGCAGCGTAGTTCGGCCTACTAGCCTCGGCGGGGAGCTGTTTTTT